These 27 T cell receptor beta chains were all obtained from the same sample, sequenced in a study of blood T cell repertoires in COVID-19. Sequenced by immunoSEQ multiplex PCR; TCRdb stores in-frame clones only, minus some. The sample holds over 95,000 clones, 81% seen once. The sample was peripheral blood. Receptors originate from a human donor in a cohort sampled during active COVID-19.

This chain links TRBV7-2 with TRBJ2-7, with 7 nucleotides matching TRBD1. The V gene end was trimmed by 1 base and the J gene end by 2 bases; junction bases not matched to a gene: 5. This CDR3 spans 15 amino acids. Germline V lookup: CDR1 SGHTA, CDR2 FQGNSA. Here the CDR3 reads CASSLVWDSTYEQYF. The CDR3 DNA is TGTGCCAGCAGCTTAGTATGGGACAGTACCTACGAGCAGTACTTC.

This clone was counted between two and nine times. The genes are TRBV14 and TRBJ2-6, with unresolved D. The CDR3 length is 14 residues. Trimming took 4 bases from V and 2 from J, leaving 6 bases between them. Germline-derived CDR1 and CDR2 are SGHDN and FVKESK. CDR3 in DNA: TGTGCCAGCAGCCCCCAAACTGGGGCCAACGTCCTGACTTTC. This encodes CASSPQTGANVLTF. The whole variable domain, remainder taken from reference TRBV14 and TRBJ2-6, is EAGVTQFPSHSVIEKGQTVTLRCDPISGHDNLYWYRRVMGKEIKFLLHFVKESKQDESGMPNNRFLAERTGGTYSTLKVQPAELEDSGVYFCASSPQTGANVLTFGAGSRLTVL.

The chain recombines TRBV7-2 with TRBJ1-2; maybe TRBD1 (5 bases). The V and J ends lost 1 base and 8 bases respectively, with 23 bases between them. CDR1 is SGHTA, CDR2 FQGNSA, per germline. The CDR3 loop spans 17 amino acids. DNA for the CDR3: TGTGCCAGCAGCTTAGTAGCGGGGGAAAGCAGGGAAGGGGGCTACACCTTC. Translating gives CASSLVAGESREGGYTF. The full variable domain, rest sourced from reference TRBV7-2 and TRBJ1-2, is GAGVSQSPSNKVTEKGKDVELRCDPISGHTALYWYRQSLGQGLEFLIYFQGNSAPDKSGLPSDRFSAERTGGSVSTLTIQRTQQEDSAVYLCASSLVAGESREGGYTFGSGTRLTVV.

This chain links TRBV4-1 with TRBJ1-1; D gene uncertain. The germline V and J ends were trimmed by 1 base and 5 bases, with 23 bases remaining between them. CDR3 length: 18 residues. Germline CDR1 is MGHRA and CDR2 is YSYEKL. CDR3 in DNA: TGCGCCAGCAGCCAAGGACTGCTAAGCCGGGAGTTTAGGACTGAAGCTTTCTTT. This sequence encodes CASSQGLLSREFRTEAFF.

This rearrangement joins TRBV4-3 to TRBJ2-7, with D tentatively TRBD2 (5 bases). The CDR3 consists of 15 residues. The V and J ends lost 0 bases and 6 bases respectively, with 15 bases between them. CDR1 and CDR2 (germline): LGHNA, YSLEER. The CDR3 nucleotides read TGCGCCAGCAGCCAAGATCTCAGCCTGAGGGTCGAGCAGTACTTC. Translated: CASSQDLSLRVEQYF.

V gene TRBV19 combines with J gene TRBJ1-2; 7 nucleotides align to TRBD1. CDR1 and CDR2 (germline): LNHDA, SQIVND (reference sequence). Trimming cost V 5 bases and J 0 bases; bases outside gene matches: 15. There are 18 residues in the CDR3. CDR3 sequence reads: CASSGDSRQTEANYGYTF. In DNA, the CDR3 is TGTGCCAGTAGTGGGGACAGTCGACAGACAGAAGCTAACTATGGCTACACCTTC.

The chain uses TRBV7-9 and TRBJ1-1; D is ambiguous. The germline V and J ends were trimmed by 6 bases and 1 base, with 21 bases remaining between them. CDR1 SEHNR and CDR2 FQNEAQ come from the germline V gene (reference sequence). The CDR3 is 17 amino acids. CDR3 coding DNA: TGTGCCAGCAGAGCTACTGGTGGTCTTCGGGGGAACACTGAAGCTTTCTTT. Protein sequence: CASRATGGLRGNTEAFF. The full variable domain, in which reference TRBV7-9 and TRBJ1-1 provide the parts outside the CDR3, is DTGVSQNPRHKITKRGQNVTFRCDPISEHNRLYWYRQTLGQGPEFLTYFQNEAQLEKSRLLSDRFSAERPKGSFSTLEIQRTEQGDSAMYLCASRATGGLRGNTEAFFGQGTRLTVV.

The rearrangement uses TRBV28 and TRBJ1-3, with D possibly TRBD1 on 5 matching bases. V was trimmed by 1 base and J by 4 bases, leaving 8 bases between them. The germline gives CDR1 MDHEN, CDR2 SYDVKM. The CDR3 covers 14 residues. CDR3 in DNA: TGTGCCAGCAGTTTATACCAGGGAGGAAACACCATATATTTT. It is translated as CASSLYQGGNTIYF. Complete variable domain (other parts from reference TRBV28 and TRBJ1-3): DVKVTQSSRYLVKRTGEKVFLECVQDMDHENMFWYRQDPGLGLRLIYFSYDVKMKEKGDIPEGYSVSREKKERFSLILESASTNQTSMYLCASSLYQGGNTIYFGEGSWLTVV.

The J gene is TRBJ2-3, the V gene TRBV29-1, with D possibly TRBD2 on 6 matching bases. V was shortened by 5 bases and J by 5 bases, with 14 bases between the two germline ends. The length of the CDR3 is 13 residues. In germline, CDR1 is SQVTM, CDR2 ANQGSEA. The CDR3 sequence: CSVRMGRRDTQYF. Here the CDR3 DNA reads TGCAGCGTTAGGATGGGGAGGAGAGATACGCAGTATTTT.

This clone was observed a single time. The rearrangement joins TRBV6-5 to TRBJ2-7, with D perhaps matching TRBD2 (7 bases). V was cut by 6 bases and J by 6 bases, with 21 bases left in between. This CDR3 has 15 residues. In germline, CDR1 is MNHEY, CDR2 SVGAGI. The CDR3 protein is CASSPNSGGRFEQYF. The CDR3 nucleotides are TGTGCCAGCAGCCCGAATTCGGGGGGCCGTTTCGAGCAGTACTTC.

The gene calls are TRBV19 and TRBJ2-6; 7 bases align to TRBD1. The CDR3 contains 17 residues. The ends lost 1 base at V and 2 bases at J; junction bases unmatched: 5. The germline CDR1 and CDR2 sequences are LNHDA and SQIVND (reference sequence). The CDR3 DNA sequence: TGTGCCAGTAGTATAGGTACAGGGGCAGCTGGGGCCAACGTCCTGACTTTC. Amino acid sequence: CASSIGTGAAGANVLTF.

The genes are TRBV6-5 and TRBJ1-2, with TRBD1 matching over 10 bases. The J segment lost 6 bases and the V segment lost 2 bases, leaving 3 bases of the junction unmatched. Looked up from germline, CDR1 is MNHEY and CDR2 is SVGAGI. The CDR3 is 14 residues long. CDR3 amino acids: CASSYRQGADGYTF. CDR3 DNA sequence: TGTGCCAGCAGTTACCGACAGGGGGCTGATGGCTACACCTTC.

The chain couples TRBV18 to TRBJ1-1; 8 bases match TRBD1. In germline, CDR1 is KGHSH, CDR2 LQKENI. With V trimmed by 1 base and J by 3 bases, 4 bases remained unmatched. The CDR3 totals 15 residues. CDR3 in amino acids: CASSPRQGADTEAFF. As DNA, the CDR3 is TGTGCCAGCTCACCACGCCAGGGGGCGGACACTGAAGCTTTCTTT.

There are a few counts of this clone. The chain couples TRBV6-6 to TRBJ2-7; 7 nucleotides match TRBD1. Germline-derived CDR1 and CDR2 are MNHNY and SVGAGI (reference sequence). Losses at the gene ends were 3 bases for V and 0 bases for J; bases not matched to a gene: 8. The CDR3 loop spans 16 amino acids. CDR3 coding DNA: TGTGCCAGCAGTTATTCGGCAGGGGGAAGCTCCTACGAGCAGTACTTC. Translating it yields CASSYSAGGSSYEQYF.

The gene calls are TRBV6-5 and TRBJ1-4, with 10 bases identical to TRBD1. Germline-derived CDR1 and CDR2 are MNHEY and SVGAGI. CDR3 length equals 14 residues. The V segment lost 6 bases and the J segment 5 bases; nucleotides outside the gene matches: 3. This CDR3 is CASSQDRGNEKLFF. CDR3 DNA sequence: TGTGCCAGCAGCCAGGACAGGGGGAATGAAAAACTGTTTTTT.

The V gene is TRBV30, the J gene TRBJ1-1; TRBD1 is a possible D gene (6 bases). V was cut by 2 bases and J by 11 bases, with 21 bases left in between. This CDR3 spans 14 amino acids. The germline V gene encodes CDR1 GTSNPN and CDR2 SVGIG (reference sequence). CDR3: CAWSFRDISVGAFF. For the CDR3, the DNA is TGTGCCTGGAGTTTCCGGGACATCTCGGTCGGGGCTTTCTTT.

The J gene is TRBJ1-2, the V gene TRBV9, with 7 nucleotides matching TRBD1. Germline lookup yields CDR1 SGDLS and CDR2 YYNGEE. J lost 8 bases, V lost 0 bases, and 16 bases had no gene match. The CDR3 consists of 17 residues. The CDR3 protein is CASSVDFLREGARGYTF. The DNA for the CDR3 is TGTGCCAGCAGCGTAGATTTTCTACGTGAGGGGGCAAGGGGCTACACCTTC.

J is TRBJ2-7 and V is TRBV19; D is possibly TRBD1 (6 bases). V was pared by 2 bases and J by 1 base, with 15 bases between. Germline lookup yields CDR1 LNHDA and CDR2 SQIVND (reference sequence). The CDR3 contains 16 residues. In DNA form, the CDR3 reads TGTGCCAGTAGTATATCGGATGGGGGCAGATCCTACGAGCAGTACTTC. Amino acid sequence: CASSISDGGRSYEQYF.

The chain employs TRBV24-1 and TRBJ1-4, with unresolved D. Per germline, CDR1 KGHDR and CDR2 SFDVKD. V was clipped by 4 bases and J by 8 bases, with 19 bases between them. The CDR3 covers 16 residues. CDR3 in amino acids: CATSEPSSGVGEKLFF. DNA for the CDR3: TGTGCCACCAGTGAACCCTCCAGCGGCGTGGGAGAAAAACTGTTTTTT.

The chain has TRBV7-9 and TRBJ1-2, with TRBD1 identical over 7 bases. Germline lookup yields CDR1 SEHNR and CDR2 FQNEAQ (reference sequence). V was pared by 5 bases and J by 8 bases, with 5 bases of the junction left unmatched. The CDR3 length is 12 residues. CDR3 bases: TGTGCCAGCAGCCCACCACAGGGGGGCTACACCTTC. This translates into CASSPPQGGYTF.

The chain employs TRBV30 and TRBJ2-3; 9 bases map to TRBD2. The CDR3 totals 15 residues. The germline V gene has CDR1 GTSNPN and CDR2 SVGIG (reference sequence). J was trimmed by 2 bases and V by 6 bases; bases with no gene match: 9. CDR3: CACSNERGATDTQYF. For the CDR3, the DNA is TGTGCCTGTTCTAACGAGCGGGGGGCCACAGATACGCAGTATTTT.

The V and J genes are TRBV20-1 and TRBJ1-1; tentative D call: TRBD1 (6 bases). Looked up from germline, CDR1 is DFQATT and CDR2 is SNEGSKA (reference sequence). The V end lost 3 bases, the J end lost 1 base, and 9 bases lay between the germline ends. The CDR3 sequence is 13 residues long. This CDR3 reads CSASRTANTEAFF. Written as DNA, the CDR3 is TGCAGTGCTAGTAGGACAGCGAACACTGAAGCTTTCTTT.

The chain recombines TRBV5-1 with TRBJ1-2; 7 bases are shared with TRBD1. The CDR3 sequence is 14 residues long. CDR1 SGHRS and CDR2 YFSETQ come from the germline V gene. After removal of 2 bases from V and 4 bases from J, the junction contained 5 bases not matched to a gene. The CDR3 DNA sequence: TGCGCCAGCAGCTTCCTACAGGGGCCCTATGGCTACACCTTC. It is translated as CASSFLQGPYGYTF.

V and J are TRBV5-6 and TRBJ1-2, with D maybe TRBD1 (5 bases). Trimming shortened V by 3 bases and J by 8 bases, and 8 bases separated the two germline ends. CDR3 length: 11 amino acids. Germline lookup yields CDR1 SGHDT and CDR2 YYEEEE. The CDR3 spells CASSSGFGYTF. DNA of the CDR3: TGTGCCAGCAGCTCAGGGTTCGGCTACACCTTC.

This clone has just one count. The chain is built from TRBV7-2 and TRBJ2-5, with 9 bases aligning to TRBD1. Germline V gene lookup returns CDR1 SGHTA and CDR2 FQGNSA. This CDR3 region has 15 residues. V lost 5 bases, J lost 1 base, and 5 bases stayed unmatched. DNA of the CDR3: TGTGCCAGCAGCCGTGGGACAGGGACCCAAGAGACCCAGTACTTC. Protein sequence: CASSRGTGTQETQYF.

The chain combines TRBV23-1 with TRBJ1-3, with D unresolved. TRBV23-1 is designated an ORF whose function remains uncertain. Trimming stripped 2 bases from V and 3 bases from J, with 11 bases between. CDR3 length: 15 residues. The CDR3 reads CASSQDGDVGNTIYF. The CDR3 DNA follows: TGCGCCAGCAGTCAAGACGGGGATGTTGGAAACACCATATATTTT.

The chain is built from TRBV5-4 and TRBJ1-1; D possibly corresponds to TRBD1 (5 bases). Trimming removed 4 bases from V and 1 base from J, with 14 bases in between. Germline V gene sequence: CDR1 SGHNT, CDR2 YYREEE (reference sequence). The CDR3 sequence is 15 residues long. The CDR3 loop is CASSTPRDGNTEAFF. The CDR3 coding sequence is TGTGCCAGCAGCACCCCCAGGGATGGGAACACTGAAGCTTTCTTT. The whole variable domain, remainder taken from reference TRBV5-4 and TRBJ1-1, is ETGVTQSPTHLIKTRGQQVTLRCSSQSGHNTVSWYQQALGQGPQFIFQYYREEENGRGNFPPRFSGLQFPNYSSELNVNALELDDSALYLCASSTPRDGNTEAFFGQGTRLTVV.